Following are 26 T cell receptor beta chains from one sample sequenced in a study of shared clonotypes between healthy human individuals. TCRdb's copy holds only in-frame clones and misses some; the assay was immunoSEQ multiplex PCR. The sample includes 2,500,000 or so clones, around 92% of them seen just once. Sequencing input: naive CD4+ T cells from PBMCs. Subset of the sample: CD45RA+ positively selected. These receptors originate from a young man in good health. Some clones in this sample may be carry-over from other donors' samples.

The chain combines TRBV2 with TRBJ2-3, with 10 bases identical to TRBD1. V gave up 6 bases and J gave up 11 bases; unmatched junction bases: 8. The germline V gene encodes CDR1 SNHLY and CDR2 FYNNEI. The length of the CDR3 is 13 residues. CDR3 loop: CASRNRDRGQQYF. DNA of the CDR3: TGTGCCAGCAGAAACCGGGACAGGGGTCAGCAGTATTTT.

V gene TRBV30 combines with J gene TRBJ1-2, with TRBD1 matching over 8 bases. Germline CDR1 GTSNPN, CDR2 SVGIG (reference sequence). This CDR3 has 15 residues. V shed 4 bases, J shed 7 bases, and the junction held 14 bases outside the gene matches. CDR3 nucleotides: TGTGCCTGGACCAAAGCGGGACAGGCGGGGGGTGGCTACACCTTC. Its protein is CAWTKAGQAGGGYTF.

The chain uses TRBV11-2 and TRBJ2-1, with TRBD2 identical over 7 bases. CDR3 length equals 15 residues. Germline V gene sequence: CDR1 SGHAT, CDR2 FQNNGV. Trimming cost V 2 bases and J 8 bases; bases outside gene matches: 9. The CDR3 region is CASSLRGGLVYEQFF. DNA for the CDR3: TGTGCCAGCAGCTTACGGGGCGGACTAGTGTATGAGCAGTTCTTC.

The chain combines TRBV9 with TRBJ1-1, with 8 nucleotides matching TRBD1. Germline CDR1 SGDLS, CDR2 YYNGEE. CDR3 length: 14 residues. The V segment lost 1 base and the J segment 8 bases; nucleotides outside the gene matches: 7. CDR3 bases: TGTGCCAGCAGCGTATCACTGGGGACAGGAGAAGCTTTCTTT. Its protein is CASSVSLGTGEAFF.

The rearrangement joins TRBV10-3 to TRBJ1-1; D is undetermined. Trimming shortened V by 4 bases and J by 1 base, and 7 bases separated the two germline ends. Germline CDR1 ENHRY, CDR2 SYGVKD. CDR3 size: 13 residues. The CDR3 DNA reads TGTGCCATCAGTGCTATCGCGAACACTGAAGCTTTCTTT. Its translation: CAISAIANTEAFF.

This clone occurred once. The chain couples TRBV11-2 to TRBJ2-3; D assignment may be TRBD1 or TRBD2 (6 bases each). Trimming took 7 bases from V and 4 from J, leaving 12 bases between them. In germline, CDR1 is SGHAT, CDR2 FQNNGV. The CDR3 contains 13 residues. The CDR3 region has the DNA TGTGCCAGCACCTTCCGGGGGCCAGATACGCAGTATTTT. Its translation: CASTFRGPDTQYF.

Details on this clone: Other DNA sequences of this sample code for an identical CDR3. The genes are TRBV5-1 and TRBJ1-1, with D maybe TRBD1 (5 bases). This CDR3 is built from 13 residues. Deletions cut 5 bases from V and 3 bases from J, with 11 bases between. Germline-derived CDR1 and CDR2 are SGHRS and YFSETQ. The CDR3 coding sequence is TGCGCCAGCAGTCATCAGGGTGACACTGAAGCTTTCTTT. Protein sequence: CASSHQGDTEAFF.

V usage is TRBV6-5 and J usage is TRBJ2-4; perhaps D is TRBD1 or TRBD2 (5 bases each). This CDR3 has 15 residues. V dropped 5 bases and J dropped 5 bases, with 16 bases sitting between them. Germline V lookup: CDR1 MNHEY, CDR2 SVGAGI. In DNA form, the CDR3 reads TGTGCCAGCAGTCCCGGGACGGTTGGGCAAAACATTCAGTACTTC. It yields the protein CASSPGTVGQNIQYF.

V gene TRBV10-3 combines with J gene TRBJ2-5; 7 bases align to TRBD1. The CDR3 extends over 13 amino acids. Germline V gene sequence: CDR1 ENHRY, CDR2 SYGVKD. V gave up 5 bases and J gave up 2 bases; unmatched junction bases: 2. CDR3: CAISRGQQETQYF. The CDR3 nucleotides are TGTGCCATCAGTCGGGGACAGCAAGAGACCCAGTACTTC.

The chain joins TRBV6-5 to TRBJ2-3; tentative D call: TRBD2 (7 bases). V was cut by 2 bases and J by 3 bases, with 12 bases left in between. Germline V gene sequence: CDR1 MNHEY, CDR2 SVGAGI. The CDR3 extends over 15 amino acids. The CDR3: CASSYERDITDTQYF. The CDR3 DNA reads TGTGCCAGCAGTTACGAGCGGGACATAACAGATACGCAGTATTTT.

This clone has a handful of counts. The chain couples TRBV2 to TRBJ2-2, with no clear D. The CDR3 has 14 residues. Trimming removed 5 bases from V and 4 bases from J, with 11 bases in between. Germline-derived CDR1 and CDR2 are SNHLY and FYNNEI. The DNA for the CDR3 is TGTGCCAGCAGTCCACAGCTACCCACCGGGGAGCTGTTTTTT. It codes for CASSPQLPTGELFF.

CDR3 loop: CASSPLSDVAYEQYF. DNA of the CDR3: TGCGCCAGCAGCCCCCTTTCGGATGTTGCCTACGAGCAGTACTTC. V is TRBV5-1 and J is TRBJ2-7, with D unclear. The CDR3 contains 15 residues. In germline, CDR1 is SGHRS, CDR2 YFSETQ. V lost 4 bases to trimming and J lost 2 bases, with 16 bases between them.

The chain uses TRBV18 and TRBJ2-1; possible D gene TRBD1, 8 bases. Per the germline V gene, CDR1 is KGHSH and CDR2 is LQKENI. V was clipped by 3 bases and J by 3 bases, with 15 bases between them. The CDR3 is 16 amino acids. The CDR3 DNA follows: TGTGCCAGCTCACCTTACAGGGGGGGTTTCTACAATGAGCAGTTCTTC. Protein sequence: CASSPYRGGFYNEQFF.

The V call is TRBV2, the J call TRBJ2-2, with D perhaps given as TRBD1 or TRBD2 (6 bases each). There are 18 residues in the CDR3. V was clipped by 2 bases and J by 7 bases, with 23 bases between them. Germline V lookup: CDR1 SNHLY, CDR2 FYNNEI. CDR3 in amino acids: CASSELGGVRGGGGELFF. CDR3 DNA sequence: TGTGCCAGCAGTGAATTGGGGGGCGTCCGAGGAGGAGGCGGGGAGCTGTTTTTT.

The sample holds one count of this clone. This chain connects TRBV4-3 to TRBJ2-3; D is possibly TRBD2 (6 bases). The germline CDR1 and CDR2 sequences are LGHNA and YSLEER. The CDR3 has 16 residues. V was pared by 5 bases and J by 2 bases, with 17 bases between. CDR3 DNA: TGCGCCAGCAGCTGGGGGGTGGAGCGGGTCACAGATACGCAGTATTTT. It specifies CASSWGVERVTDTQYF.

The J gene is TRBJ1-1, the V gene TRBV28, with D hard to call. CDR1 and CDR2 from the germline V gene are MDHEN and SYDVKM. Deletions cut 3 bases from V and 1 base from J, with 12 bases between. The CDR3 covers 15 residues. This chain's CDR3 is CASSFLGGANTEAFF. CDR3 bases: TGTGCCAGCAGTTTTCTGGGTGGAGCGAACACTGAAGCTTTCTTT.

In this sample, this clone turned up once. The V call is TRBV6-6, the J call TRBJ1-1; a weak D match, TRBD1 (5 bases). Per the germline V gene, CDR1 is MNHNY and CDR2 is SVGAGI (reference sequence). This CDR3 contains 11 residues. Trimming took 8 bases from V and 1 from J, leaving 5 bases between them. CDR3 sequence (DNA): TGTGCCAGCGGGGGGAACACTGAAGCTTTCTTT. Translation gives CASGGNTEAFF.

The J gene is TRBJ2-1, the V gene TRBV7-2; D ambiguous. Germline V gene data show CDR1 as SGHTA and CDR2 as FQGNSA. The CDR3 is 13 amino acids. Trimming removed 5 bases from V and 5 bases from J, with 10 bases in between. The CDR3 spells CASSRYKNNEQFF. CDR3 nucleotide sequence: TGTGCCAGCAGCCGATATAAGAACAATGAGCAGTTCTTC.

The chain has TRBV28 and TRBJ1-2, with D tentatively TRBD1 (6 bases). V was cut by 10 bases and J by 4 bases, with 16 bases left in between. CDR3 length equals 13 residues. In germline, CDR1 is MDHEN, CDR2 SYDVKM. This chain's CDR3 is CANSDSRTYGYTF. The CDR3 DNA reads as TGTGCCAACTCGGACAGCCGAACCTATGGCTACACCTTC.

The chain joins TRBV5-4 to TRBJ2-5, with 10 positions matching TRBD2. The J call may be incorrect, as the DNA end agrees better with TRBJ2-7. Germline CDR1 is SGHNT and CDR2 is YYREEE (reference sequence). CDR3 length: 15 residues. For the CDR3, the DNA is TGTGCCAGCAGCAACGAGGGACTAGCGTACTACGAGCAGTACTTC. Amino acids: CASSNEGLAYYEQYF.

The chain links TRBV5-1 to TRBJ2-3; the D is unclear. This CDR3 is 14 amino acids long. CDR1 and CDR2 (germline): SGHRS, YFSETQ. V was shortened by 5 bases and J by 4 bases, with 14 bases between the two germline ends. CDR3 in amino acids: CASRLSDSADTQYF. DNA for the CDR3: TGCGCCAGCAGACTTTCGGATTCTGCAGATACGCAGTATTTT.

V usage is TRBV7-8 and J usage is TRBJ2-2, with D unclear. Trimming took off 5 bases at V and 0 bases at J, with 10 bases between the two ends. This CDR3 spans 15 amino acids. Per the germline V gene, CDR1 is SGHVS and CDR2 is FQNEAQ. The CDR3 bases are TGTGCCAGCAGCGCCGCCTCTTCGAACACCGGGGAGCTGTTTTTT. The encoded protein is CASSAASSNTGELFF.

About this clone: In the same sample, other DNA sequences code for this CDR3. The CDR3 DNA follows: TGTGCCAGCAGGGGGCAAGGTACTGAAGCTTTCTTT. It translates to CASRGQGTEAFF. This rearrangement joins TRBV28 to TRBJ1-1, with a possible D match to TRBD1 (5 bases). CDR1 is MDHEN and CDR2 is SYDVKM in the germline V gene. V lost 6 bases to trimming and J lost 5 bases, with 10 bases between them. This CDR3 comprises 12 residues.

In regard to this clone: This same CDR3 is encoded by further DNA sequences in the sample. The chain joins TRBV5-1 to TRBJ2-5; D is possibly TRBD1 (5 bases). Deletions cut 2 bases from V and 4 bases from J, with 9 bases between. The germline gives CDR1 SGHRS, CDR2 YFSETQ. This CDR3 contains 13 residues. Here the CDR3 reads CASSFGQGETQYF. The CDR3 DNA sequence: TGCGCCAGCAGCTTCGGTCAGGGAGAGACCCAGTACTTC.

Worth noting for this clone: In the same sample, other DNA sequences code for this CDR3. The CDR3 DNA sequence: TGTGCCAGCAGCCCTCTGACAGACCTAGCCAAAAACATTCAGTACTTC. Translation: CASSPLTDLAKNIQYF. The V call is TRBV11-2, the J call TRBJ2-4; possibly TRBD1 for D (5 bases). Germline CDR1 is SGHAT and CDR2 is FQNNGV. The CDR3 is 16 residues long. Trimming took 5 bases from V and 0 from J, leaving 14 bases between them.

This chain connects TRBV5-1 to TRBJ1-3; weak D call: TRBD1 (5 bases). Trimming removed 3 bases from V and 0 bases from J, with 10 bases in between. The CDR3 covers 15 residues. Germline V gene sequence: CDR1 SGHRS, CDR2 YFSETQ. CDR3: CASSWGLTSGNTIYF. In nucleotides, the CDR3 is TGCGCCAGCAGCTGGGGCCTCACCTCTGGAAACACCATATATTTT.